These 19 T cell receptor beta chains were sequenced from one sample in a study of shared clonotypes between healthy human individuals. Libraries were prepared by immunoSEQ multiplex PCR; TCRdb keeps only in-frame clonotypes and omits some of them. This table has about 460,000 clones, 77% appearing once. The sample comprised PBMCs. These receptors came from a woman between 40 and 55 years old in good health. Some clones in this sample may be carry-over from other donors' samples.

V is TRBV27 and J is TRBJ2-7; D is undetermined. This CDR3 is 12 amino acids long. Trimming took 6 bases from V and 2 from J, leaving 8 bases between them. From germline, CDR1 is MNHEY and CDR2 SMNVEV (reference sequence). The DNA of the CDR3 is TGTGCCAGCAGCCGAACCCCCTACGAGCAGTACTTC. Translated: CASSRTPYEQYF.

On this clone itself: Given a much more abundant clone one base away, this may be a read error. Other DNA sequences within the sample encode an identical CDR3. The chain uses TRBV7-6 and TRBJ2-4; 14 positions match TRBD2. The germline V gene has CDR1 SGHVS and CDR2 FNYEAQ. This CDR3 is 18 amino acids long. The CDR3 bases are TGCGCCAGCAGCTTAGGGGGACTAGCGGGAGTAGCCAAAAACATTCAGTACTTC. Translated: CASSLGGLAGVAKNIQYF.

Of note for this clone: A single base separates this from a much larger clone, so it may be a read error. The chain combines TRBV9 with TRBJ1-5, with D hard to call. V was shortened by 0 bases and J by 6 bases, with 7 bases between the two germline ends. Germline V gene lookup returns CDR1 SGDLS and CDR2 YYNGEE. The CDR3 loop spans 13 amino acids. This CDR3 is CASSVGEGQPQHF. In nucleotides, the CDR3 is TGTGCCAGCAGCGTAGGTGAGGGTCAGCCCCAGCATTTT.

This sequence joins TRBV10-3 and TRBJ2-5, with 8 bases identical to TRBD1. The CDR3 runs 17 residues. Unmatched junction bases numbered 12, after V lost 5 bases and J lost 1 base. Germline values: CDR1 ENHRY, CDR2 SYGVKD. DNA for the CDR3: TGTGCCATCAGTACCCCGCCGGGACAGGAGACCCAAGAGACCCAGTACTTC. Translating gives CAISTPPGQETQETQYF.

The genes are TRBV19 and TRBJ2-3; 10 positions agree with TRBD2. Germline CDR1 is LNHDA and CDR2 is SQIVND (reference sequence). Trimming took 3 bases from V and 5 from J; bases not matched to a gene: 5. The CDR3 runs to 15 residues. CDR3: CASSIPAGGRDTQYF. The CDR3 nucleotides read TGTGCCAGTAGTATTCCAGCGGGAGGGCGAGATACGCAGTATTTT.

The chain uses TRBV27 and TRBJ2-7, with 12 bases aligning to TRBD2. This CDR3 region has 15 residues. Germline CDR1 MNHEY, CDR2 SMNVEV (reference sequence). V was pared by 6 bases and J by 1 base, with 4 bases of the junction left unmatched. The CDR3: CASSRTSGESYEQYF. The CDR3 region has the DNA TGTGCCAGCAGCCGGACTAGCGGGGAATCCTACGAGCAGTACTTC.

Worth noting for this clone: A much larger clone differs from this one at a single base, so this may be a read error. The rearrangement joins TRBV19 to TRBJ2-6; D might be TRBD1 or TRBD2, each matching 5 bases. Germline-derived CDR1 and CDR2 are LNHDA and SQIVND (reference sequence). This CDR3 spans 16 amino acids. The CDR3 DNA is TGTGCCAGTAGTGTCCTCGGGGTCTCTGGGGCCAACGTCCAGACTTTC. It codes for CASSVLGVSGANVQTF.

This clone was recorded a few times. This sequence joins TRBV18 and TRBJ1-5, with TRBD1 matching 8 bases. V lost 2 bases to trimming and J lost 6 bases; unmatched junction nucleotides: 6. CDR3 length equals 15 residues. Per the germline V gene, CDR1 is KGHSH and CDR2 is LQKENI. In DNA form, the CDR3 reads TGTGCCAGCTCACCATCCCAGGGGGCGGGTCAGCCCCAGCATTTT. It specifies CASSPSQGAGQPQHF.

This clone was counted once. This sequence joins TRBV9 and TRBJ2-7, with a weak D call TRBD1 (5 bases). Germline V gene data show CDR1 as SGDLS and CDR2 as YYNGEE. The germline V and J ends were trimmed by 0 bases and 6 bases, with 16 bases remaining between them. This CDR3 region has 15 residues. This CDR3 is CASSVGRHGASEQYF. CDR3 coding DNA: TGTGCCAGCAGCGTAGGTCGGCATGGGGCTAGCGAGCAGTACTTC.

Concerning this clone: Since a far larger clone is one base different, this is likely a read error. The chain combines TRBV30 with TRBJ1-3; D not certain. Germline assignment: CDR1 GTSNPN and CDR2 SVGIG (reference sequence). The germline V and J ends were trimmed by 6 bases and 1 base, with 10 bases remaining between them. This CDR3 is 13 amino acids long. The CDR3 coding sequence is TGTGCCTGCCACCACGGTTCTGGAAACACCATATATTTT. It codes for CACHHGSGNTIYF.

The chain links TRBV15 to TRBJ2-5; D is unclear. CDR3 length equals 14 residues. Deletions cut 1 base from V and 1 base from J, with 7 bases between. Germline loops: CDR1 LNHNV, CDR2 YYDKDF (reference sequence). This CDR3 reads CATSRVNSQETQYF. In DNA form, the CDR3 reads TGTGCCACCAGCAGAGTTAACAGCCAAGAGACCCAGTACTTC.

The chain couples TRBV7-8 to TRBJ1-2, with D possibly TRBD1 on 5 matching bases. Trimming left V 5 bases short and J 1 base short, with 14 bases between. The germline CDR1 and CDR2 sequences are SGHVS and FQNEAQ. There are 15 residues in the CDR3. The CDR3 DNA is TGTGCCAGCAGCCTGAGTGGGGCGTTTAACTATGGCTACACCTTC. Encoded protein: CASSLSGAFNYGYTF.

The V call is TRBV5-4, the J call TRBJ2-5, with unresolved D. V dropped 4 bases and J dropped 1 base, with 8 bases sitting between them. This CDR3 region has 13 residues. Per the germline V gene, CDR1 is SGHNT and CDR2 is YYREEE (reference sequence). CDR3 in DNA: TGTGCCAGCAGCACTGGCGCCCAAGAGACCCAGTACTTC. It is translated as CASSTGAQETQYF.

V gene TRBV28 combines with J gene TRBJ1-5; 7 bases are shared with TRBD1. From germline, CDR1 is MDHEN and CDR2 SYDVKM. V gave up 8 bases and J gave up 0 bases; unmatched junction bases: 10. The CDR3 spans 16 residues. CDR3 sequence: CASVPGQFYSNQPQHF. CDR3 bases: TGTGCCAGCGTCCCGGGACAGTTTTATAGCAATCAGCCCCAGCATTTT.

The chain combines TRBV30 with TRBJ2-1, with 16 bases that match TRBD2. The CDR3 runs 15 residues. Trimming cost V 2 bases and J 9 bases; bases outside gene matches: 4. Germline CDR1 and CDR2: GTSNPN and SVGIG (reference sequence). The CDR3 loop reads CAWSPGTSGRAEQFF. CDR3 coding DNA: TGTGCCTGGAGTCCCGGGACTAGCGGGAGGGCTGAGCAGTTCTTC.

The rearrangement links TRBV28 to TRBJ2-7; no reliable D call. Germline lookup yields CDR1 MDHEN and CDR2 SYDVKM. The CDR3 runs to 14 residues. Between the trimmed V and J ends, which lost 4 bases and 2 bases, there was a span of 12 bases. The CDR3: CASSSPPETYEQYF. DNA of the CDR3: TGTGCCAGCAGTTCCCCGCCAGAAACCTACGAGCAGTACTTC.

This chain links TRBV28 with TRBJ2-5; D perhaps matches TRBD2 (5 bases). Matching the DNA end better, TRBJ2-7 makes the J call doubtful. Germline assignment: CDR1 MDHEN and CDR2 SYDVKM. This CDR3 spans 15 amino acids. This chain's CDR3 is CASSFSGTVAYEQYF. The CDR3 DNA reads as TGTGCCAGCAGTTTCAGCGGAACGGTAGCATACGAGCAGTACTTC.

The chain employs TRBV13 and TRBJ2-1; no clear D gene. Per germline, CDR1 PRHDT and CDR2 FYEKMQ (reference sequence). Trimming took 5 bases from V and 0 from J, leaving 11 bases between them. The length of the CDR3 is 15 residues. The CDR3 DNA is TGTGCCAGCAGCCCCCCTCCGGGCTCCTACAATGAGCAGTTCTTC. Residues: CASSPPPGSYNEQFF.

This sequence joins TRBV4-1 and TRBJ2-1, with D unresolved. CDR3 length: 15 residues. V gave up 2 bases and J gave up 0 bases, with 8 bases separating them. Germline V gives CDR1 MGHRA, CDR2 YSYEKL. CDR3 DNA: TGCGCCAGCAGCCAATTAGGGTTCTCCTACAATGAGCAGTTCTTC. Translating gives CASSQLGFSYNEQFF.